This TCR beta chain emerged from a study of CD8+ T cells in alopecia areata. Germline CDR1 and CDR2: SGHTA and FQGNSA. V lost 1 base and J lost 1, with 7 bases in between. The CDR3 contains 14 residues. This clone was observed a few times. Isolated RNA was reverse transcribed into cDNA used as the sequencing template. Sequencing was performed with immunoSEQ multiplex PCR; in TCRdb, only in-frame clones are kept and a portion is missing. Among around 97,000 clones, roughly 53% were seen once, and the ten largest hold 7.5% to 9%. The receptor's source is a human donor in good health. The sample comprised CD4+ T cells sorted from blood. This chain joins TRBV7-2 and TRBJ2-5, with D uncertain. This CDR3 is CASSLELAQETQYF. Written as DNA, the CDR3 is TGTGCCAGCAGCTTAGAACTCGCCCAAGAGACCCAGTACTTC.